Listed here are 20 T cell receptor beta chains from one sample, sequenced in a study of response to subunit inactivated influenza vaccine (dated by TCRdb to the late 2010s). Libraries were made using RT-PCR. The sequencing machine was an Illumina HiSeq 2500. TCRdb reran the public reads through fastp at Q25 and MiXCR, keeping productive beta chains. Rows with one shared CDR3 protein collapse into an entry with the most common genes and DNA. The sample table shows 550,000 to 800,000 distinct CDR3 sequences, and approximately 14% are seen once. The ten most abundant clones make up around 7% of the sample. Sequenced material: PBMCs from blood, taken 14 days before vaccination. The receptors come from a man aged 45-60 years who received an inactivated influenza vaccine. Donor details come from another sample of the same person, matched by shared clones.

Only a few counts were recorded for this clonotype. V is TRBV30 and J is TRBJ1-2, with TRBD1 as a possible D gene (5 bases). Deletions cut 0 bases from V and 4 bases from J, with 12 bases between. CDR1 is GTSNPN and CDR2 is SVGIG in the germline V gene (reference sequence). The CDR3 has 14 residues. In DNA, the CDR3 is TGTGCCTGGAGTGTCGGGACCGGCGCCTATGGCTACACCTTC. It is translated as CAWSVGTGAYGYTF. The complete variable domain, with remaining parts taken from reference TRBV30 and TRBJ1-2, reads SQTIHQWPATLVQPVGSPLSLECTVEGTSNPNLYWYRQAAGRGLQLLFYSVGIGQISSEVPQNLSASRPQDRQFILSSKKLLLSDSGFYLCAWSVGTGAYGYTFGSGTRLTVV.

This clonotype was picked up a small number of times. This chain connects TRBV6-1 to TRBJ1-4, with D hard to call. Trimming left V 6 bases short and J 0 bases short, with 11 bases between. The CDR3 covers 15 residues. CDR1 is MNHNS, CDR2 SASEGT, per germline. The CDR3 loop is CASRPSVATNEKLFF. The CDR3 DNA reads TGTGCCAGCAGACCCTCGGTTGCAACTAATGAAAAACTGTTTTTT.

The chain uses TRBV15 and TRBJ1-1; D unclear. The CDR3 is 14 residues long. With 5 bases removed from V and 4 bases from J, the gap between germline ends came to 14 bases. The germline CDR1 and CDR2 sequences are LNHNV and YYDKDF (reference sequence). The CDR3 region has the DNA TGTGCCACCAGCGGGCCCGGACTTAGCACTGAAGCTTTCTTT. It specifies CATSGPGLSTEAFF.

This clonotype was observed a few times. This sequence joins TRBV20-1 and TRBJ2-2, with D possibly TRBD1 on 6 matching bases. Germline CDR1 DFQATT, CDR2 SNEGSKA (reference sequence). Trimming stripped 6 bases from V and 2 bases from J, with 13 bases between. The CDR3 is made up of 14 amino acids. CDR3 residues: CSAVQGGNTGELFF. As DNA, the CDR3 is TGCAGTGCGGTACAGGGTGGAAACACCGGGGAGCTGTTTTTT.

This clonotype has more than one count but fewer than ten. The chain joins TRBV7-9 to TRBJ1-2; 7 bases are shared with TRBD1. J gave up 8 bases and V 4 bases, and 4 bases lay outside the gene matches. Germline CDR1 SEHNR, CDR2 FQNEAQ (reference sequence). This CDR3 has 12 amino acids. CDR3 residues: CASSSGQKGYTF. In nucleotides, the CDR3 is TGTGCCAGCAGCTCGGGACAGAAGGGCTACACCTTC.

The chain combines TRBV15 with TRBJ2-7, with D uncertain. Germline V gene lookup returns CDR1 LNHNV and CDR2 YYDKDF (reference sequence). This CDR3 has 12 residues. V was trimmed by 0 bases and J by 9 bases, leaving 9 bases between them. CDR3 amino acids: CATSREGRRQYF. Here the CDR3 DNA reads TGTGCCACCAGCAGAGAGGGCAGGCGGCAGTACTTC.

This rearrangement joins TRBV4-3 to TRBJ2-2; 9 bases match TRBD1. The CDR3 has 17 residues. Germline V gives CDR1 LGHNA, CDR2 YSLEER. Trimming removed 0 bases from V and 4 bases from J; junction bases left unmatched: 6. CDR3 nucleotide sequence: TGCGCCAGCAGCCAAGATCAGGGGACAGGGATCACCGGGGAGCTGTTTTTT. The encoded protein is CASSQDQGTGITGELFF.

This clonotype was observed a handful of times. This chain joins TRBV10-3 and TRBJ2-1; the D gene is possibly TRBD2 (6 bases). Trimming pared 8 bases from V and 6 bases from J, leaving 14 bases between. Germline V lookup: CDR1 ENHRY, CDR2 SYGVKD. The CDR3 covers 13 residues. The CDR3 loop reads CAIERAGSNEQFF. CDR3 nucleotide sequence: TGTGCCATCGAGCGGGCGGGGTCCAATGAGCAGTTCTTC.

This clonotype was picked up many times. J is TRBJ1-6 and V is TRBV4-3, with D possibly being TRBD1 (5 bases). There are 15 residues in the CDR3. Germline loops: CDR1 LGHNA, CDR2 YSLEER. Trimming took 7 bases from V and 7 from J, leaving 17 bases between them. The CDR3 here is CASNQWGEGNSPLHF. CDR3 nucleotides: TGCGCCAGCAATCAGTGGGGAGAGGGGAATTCACCCCTCCACTTT.

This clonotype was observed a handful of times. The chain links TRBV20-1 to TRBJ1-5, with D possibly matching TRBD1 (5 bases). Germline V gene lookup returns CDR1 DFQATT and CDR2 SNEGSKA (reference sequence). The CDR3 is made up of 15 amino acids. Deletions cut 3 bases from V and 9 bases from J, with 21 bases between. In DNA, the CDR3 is TGCAGTGCTAGCCTCCAGGGCCAGGGCCTATGGCCCCAGCATTTT. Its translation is CSASLQGQGLWPQHF.

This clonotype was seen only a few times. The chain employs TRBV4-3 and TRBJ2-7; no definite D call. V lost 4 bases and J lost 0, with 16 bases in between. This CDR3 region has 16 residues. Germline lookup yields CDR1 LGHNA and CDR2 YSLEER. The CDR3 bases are TGCGCCAGCAGCCCTTATCTGGCGGTGCGCTCCTACGAGCAGTACTTC. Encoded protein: CASSPYLAVRSYEQYF.

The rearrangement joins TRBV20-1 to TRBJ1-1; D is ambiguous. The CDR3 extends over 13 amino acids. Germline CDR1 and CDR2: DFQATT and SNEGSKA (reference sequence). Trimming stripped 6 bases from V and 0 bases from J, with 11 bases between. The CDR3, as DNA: TGCAGTGCCGTGCTGGGGATGAACACTGAAGCTTTCTTT. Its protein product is CSAVLGMNTEAFF.

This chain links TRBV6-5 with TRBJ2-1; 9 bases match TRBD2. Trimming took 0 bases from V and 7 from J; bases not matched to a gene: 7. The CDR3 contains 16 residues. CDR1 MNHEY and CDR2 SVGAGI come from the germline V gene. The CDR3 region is CASSYSWAGGPNEQFF. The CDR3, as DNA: TGTGCCAGCAGTTACTCCTGGGCGGGAGGGCCAAATGAGCAGTTCTTC.

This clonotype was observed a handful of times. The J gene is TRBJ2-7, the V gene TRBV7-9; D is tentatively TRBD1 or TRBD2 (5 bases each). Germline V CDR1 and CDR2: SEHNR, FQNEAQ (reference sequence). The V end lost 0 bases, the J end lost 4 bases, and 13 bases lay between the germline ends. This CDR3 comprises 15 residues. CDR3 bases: TGTGCCAGCAGCTTAGCGGGGGACGGTTTATACGAGCAGTACTTC. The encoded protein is CASSLAGDGLYEQYF.

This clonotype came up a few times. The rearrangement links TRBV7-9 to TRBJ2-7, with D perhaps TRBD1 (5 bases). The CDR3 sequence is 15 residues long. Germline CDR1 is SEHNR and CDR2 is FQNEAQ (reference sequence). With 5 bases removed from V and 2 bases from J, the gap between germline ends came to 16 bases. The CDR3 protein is CASSPPGQHTYEQYF. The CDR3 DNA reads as TGTGCCAGCAGCCCTCCAGGGCAGCACACCTACGAGCAGTACTTC. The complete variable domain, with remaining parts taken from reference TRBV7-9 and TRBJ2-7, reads DTGVSQNPRHKITKRGQNVTFRCDPISEHNRLYWYRQTLGQGPEFLTYFQNEAQLEKSRLLSDRFSAERPKGSFSTLEIQRTEQGDSAMYLCASSPPGQHTYEQYFGPGTRLTVT.

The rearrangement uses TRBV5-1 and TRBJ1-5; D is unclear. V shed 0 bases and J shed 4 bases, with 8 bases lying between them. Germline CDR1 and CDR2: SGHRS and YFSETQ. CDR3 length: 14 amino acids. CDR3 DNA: TGCGCCAGCAGCTTGGGGGATACTAATCAGCCCCAGCATTTT. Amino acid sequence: CASSLGDTNQPQHF.

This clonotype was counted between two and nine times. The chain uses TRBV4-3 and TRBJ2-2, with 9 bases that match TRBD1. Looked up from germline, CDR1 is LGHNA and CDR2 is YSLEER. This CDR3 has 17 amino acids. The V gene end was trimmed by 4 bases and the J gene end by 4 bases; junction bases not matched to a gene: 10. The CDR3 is CASSPQTGGSVTGELFF. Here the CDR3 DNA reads TGCGCCAGCAGCCCGCAAACAGGGGGCTCGGTCACCGGGGAGCTGTTTTTT.

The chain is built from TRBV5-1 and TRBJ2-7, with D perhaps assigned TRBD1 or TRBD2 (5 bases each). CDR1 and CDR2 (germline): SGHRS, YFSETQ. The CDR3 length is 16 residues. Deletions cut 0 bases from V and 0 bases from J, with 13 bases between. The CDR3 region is CASSLGGSLSSYEQYF. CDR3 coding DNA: TGCGCCAGCAGCTTGGGGGGGTCTCTTAGCTCCTACGAGCAGTACTTC. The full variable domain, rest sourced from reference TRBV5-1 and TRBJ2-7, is KAGVTQTPRYLIKTRGQQVTLSCSPISGHRSVSWYQQTPGQGLQFLFEYFSETQRNKGNFPGRFSGRQFSNSRSEMNVSTLELGDSALYLCASSLGGSLSSYEQYFGPGTRLTVT.

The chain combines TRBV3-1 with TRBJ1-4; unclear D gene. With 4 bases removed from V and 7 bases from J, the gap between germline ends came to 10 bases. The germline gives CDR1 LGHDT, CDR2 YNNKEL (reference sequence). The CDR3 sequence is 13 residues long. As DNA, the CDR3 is TGTGCCAGCAGCCGGGGTCCCCGTGAAAAACTGTTTTTT. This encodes CASSRGPREKLFF.

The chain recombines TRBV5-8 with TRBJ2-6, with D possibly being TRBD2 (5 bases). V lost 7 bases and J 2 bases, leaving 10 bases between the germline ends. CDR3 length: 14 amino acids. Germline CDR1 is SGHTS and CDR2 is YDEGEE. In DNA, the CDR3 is TGTGCCAGCCGGTGGGAGACTGGGGCCAACGTCCTGACTTTC. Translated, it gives CASRWETGANVLTF.